What follows are 18 T cell receptor beta chains derived from one specimen sequenced in a study of cytomegalovirus exposure and HLA in healthy donors. Researchers ran the PCR with 60 Vbeta and 13 Jbeta primers. Data came from immunoSEQ multiplex PCR; TCRdb stores just in-frame clones and leaves some out. The data contain 90,000 to 100,000 clones, around three quarters of them seen just once; the ten biggest clones take up 16%. The sample consisted of PBMCs. Every receptor here comes from a man between 60 and 75 years old in good health and CMV-seropositive.

This chain links TRBV11-2 with TRBJ2-1; maybe TRBD2 (5 bases). CDR3 length equals 16 residues. V was clipped by 5 bases and J by 2 bases, with 16 bases between them. Germline V gives CDR1 SGHAT, CDR2 FQNNGV. CDR3 protein: CASSQEGAAPYNEQFF. The CDR3 nucleotides read TGTGCCAGCAGCCAAGAAGGAGCGGCCCCCTACAATGAGCAGTTCTTC.

This clone was picked up a small number of times. V is TRBV5-1 and J is TRBJ2-3; D is unresolved. The germline CDR1 and CDR2 sequences are SGHRS and YFSETQ. The ends were cut back, 5 bases at V and 2 bases at J, with 6 bases in the middle. This CDR3 is built from 12 residues. The CDR3 DNA reads TGCGCCAGCAGATACAACACAGATACGCAGTATTTT. It yields the protein CASRYNTDTQYF.

This chain uses TRBV7-3 with TRBJ1-2; D gene uncertain. The CDR3 totals 15 residues. In germline, CDR1 is SGHTA, CDR2 FQGTGA. Trimming took 0 bases from V and 2 from J, leaving 10 bases between them. CDR3 loop: CASSLTGGQNYGYTF. The CDR3 nucleotides read TGTGCCAGCAGCTTAACGGGCGGGCAGAACTATGGCTACACCTTC.

The chain joins TRBV6-5 to TRBJ2-3, with D maybe TRBD1 (6 bases). The CDR3 is 16 residues long. Trimming took off 4 bases at V and 5 bases at J, with 19 bases between the two ends. Germline V CDR1 and CDR2: MNHEY, SVGAGI. DNA for the CDR3: TGTGCCAGCAGTTTCCTTTGGAGAGGGGGTTTAGATACGCAGTATTTT. As protein: CASSFLWRGGLDTQYF.

The chain recombines TRBV4-3 with TRBJ2-5; 7 bases fit TRBD1. Germline V gives CDR1 LGHNA, CDR2 YSLEER. This CDR3 is 16 amino acids long. The V segment lost 0 bases and the J segment 5 bases; nucleotides outside the gene matches: 9. The CDR3 region is CASSQDRKGAEETQYF. The CDR3 coding sequence is TGCGCCAGCAGCCAAGATAGGAAGGGGGCCGAGGAGACCCAGTACTTC.

V usage is TRBV5-5 and J usage is TRBJ1-5; no definite D call. The V end lost 3 bases, the J end lost 6 bases, and 7 bases lay between the germline ends. The CDR3 has 12 amino acids. Germline assignment: CDR1 SGHKS and CDR2 YYEKEE (reference sequence). This CDR3 reads CASSWTGQPQHF. For the CDR3, the DNA is TGTGCCAGCAGCTGGACTGGTCAGCCCCAGCATTTT.

This clone was picked up one time. This sequence joins TRBV2 and TRBJ1-3, with D maybe TRBD1 (6 bases). Per germline, CDR1 SNHLY and CDR2 FYNNEI. This CDR3 comprises 15 residues. The germline V and J ends were trimmed by 0 bases and 3 bases, with 9 bases remaining between them. The CDR3 protein is CASSEARTVGNTIYF. DNA of the CDR3: TGTGCCAGCAGTGAAGCTCGGACAGTTGGAAACACCATATATTTT.

CDR3 region: CASGGLYGTGELFF. DNA of the CDR3: TGTGCCAGCGGGGGGTTGTATGGCACCGGGGAGCTGTTTTTT. The chain uses TRBV25-1 and TRBJ2-2; D may be TRBD2 (6 bases). Trimming left V 8 bases short and J 4 bases short, with 14 bases between. Germline assignment: CDR1 MGHDK and CDR2 SYGVNS. The CDR3 extends over 14 amino acids.

The sample holds a few counts of this clone. The germline gene is not matched at one end of the junction; a read error may be the cause. This chain's CDR3 is CASSLEGDKPQHF. The CDR3, as DNA: TGCGCCAGCAGCTTGGAGGGAGACAAGCCCCAGCATTTT. The chain has TRBV5-4 and TRBJ1-5; D remains unclear. CDR3 length: 13 residues. Germline assignment: CDR1 SGHNT and CDR2 YYREEE (reference sequence). The complete variable domain, with remaining parts taken from reference TRBV5-4 and TRBJ1-5, reads ETGVTQSPTHLIKTRGQQVTLRCSSQSGHNTVSWYQQALGQGPQFIFQYYREEENGRGNFPPRFSGLQFPNYSSELNVNALELDDSALYLCASSLEGDKPQHFGDGTRLSIL.

This chain links TRBV29-1 with TRBJ2-2; tentatively, D is TRBD1 (6 bases). The ends were cut back, 6 bases at V and 5 bases at J, with 13 bases in the middle. This CDR3 is built from 13 residues. CDR1 is SQVTM and CDR2 is ANQGSEA in the germline V gene. The CDR3 nucleotides are TGCAGCGTCCCGGACAGAACAACCGGGGAGCTGTTTTTT. Encoded protein: CSVPDRTTGELFF.

The V and J genes are TRBV4-1 and TRBJ2-3, with 8 nucleotides matching TRBD1. CDR3 length: 17 residues. With 1 base clipped from V and 3 bases from J, the junction kept 9 bases outside the gene matches. Germline CDR1 MGHRA, CDR2 YSYEKL. The CDR3 protein is CASSQGAGQGMTDTQYF. CDR3 nucleotides: TGCGCCAGCAGCCAAGGGGCCGGACAGGGTATGACAGATACGCAGTATTTT.

This clone has just a few counts. This chain joins TRBV7-6 and TRBJ2-7; D gene ambiguous. The length of the CDR3 is 12 residues. V was trimmed by 5 bases and J by 1 base, leaving 6 bases between them. The germline CDR1 and CDR2 sequences are SGHVS and FNYEAQ. This CDR3 reads CASSAGSYEQYF. In DNA form, the CDR3 reads TGTGCCAGCAGCGCCGGGTCCTACGAGCAGTACTTC.

The chain joins TRBV5-1 to TRBJ2-3; D is possibly TRBD1 (6 bases). V lost 2 bases to trimming and J lost 0 bases, with 13 bases between them. This CDR3 contains 16 residues. Germline lookup yields CDR1 SGHRS and CDR2 YFSETQ. CDR3 sequence reads: CASSLLGGTSTDTQYF. The CDR3 region has the DNA TGCGCCAGCAGCTTATTAGGGGGAACTAGCACAGATACGCAGTATTTT.

The chain combines TRBV5-1 with TRBJ1-2; 7 bases are shared with TRBD1. The germline CDR1 and CDR2 sequences are SGHRS and YFSETQ. Trimming took 0 bases from V and 4 from J; bases not matched to a gene: 3. The CDR3 has 14 residues. CDR3 in DNA: TGCGCCAGCAGCTTGGTGGACAGGTCCTATGGCTACACCTTC. Protein: CASSLVDRSYGYTF.

This clone has just a few counts. The chain has TRBV2 and TRBJ2-3; maybe TRBD2 (5 bases). This CDR3 spans 12 amino acids. Germline CDR1 and CDR2: SNHLY and FYNNEI. Trimming removed 11 bases at V and 2 bases at J, with 11 bases between. This CDR3 reads CAGMRDTDTQYF. DNA for the CDR3: TGTGCCGGGATGAGGGACACAGATACGCAGTATTTT.

The V call is TRBV6-1, the J call TRBJ2-5; 12 bases line up with TRBD1. V gave up 4 bases and J gave up 2 bases; unmatched junction bases: 8. This CDR3 is built from 17 residues. Germline-derived CDR1 and CDR2 are MNHNS and SASEGT. CDR3 bases: TGTGCCAGCAGTGGGGACAGGGGGCTTTTGGGGCAAGAGACCCAGTACTTC. Translated, it gives CASSGDRGLLGQETQYF.

This sequence joins TRBV7-8 and TRBJ2-7, with D possibly TRBD1 on 5 matching bases. Looked up from germline, CDR1 is SGHVS and CDR2 is FQNEAQ. The CDR3 sequence is 15 residues long. Trimming stripped 5 bases from V and 2 bases from J, with 16 bases between. CDR3 sequence (DNA): TGTGCCAGCAGCCCCGACGGGCAGGGTACCTACGAGCAGTACTTC. This codes for CASSPDGQGTYEQYF.

The chain employs TRBV4-3 and TRBJ1-3; D gene ambiguous. In germline, CDR1 is LGHNA, CDR2 YSLEER. V lost 0 bases, J lost 0 bases, and 9 bases lay in between. The CDR3 is made up of 16 amino acids. CDR3 sequence: CASSQDNSRSGNTIYF. The CDR3 coding sequence is TGCGCCAGCAGCCAAGATAACTCCCGCTCTGGAAACACCATATATTTT.